These T cell receptor beta chains were read from a single sample in a study of naive and memory T cell subsets. TCRdb passed the UMI-ligation and nested PCR reads through MiXCR, listing each CDR3 protein once. The sample has more than 120,000 distinct CDR3 sequences; 15% to 25% are singletons. The sample taken for sequencing was naive CD8+ T cells from blood. All receptors derive from a human donor in good health. Each CDR3 is given with its conserved first and last residue. Fields, in order: V gene, J gene, D gene, clone size, CDR3 protein, CDR3 DNA. A D gene is named only where the DNA matches it firmly. Rows give clone size only sometimes, using once, few, many, or a class for an expanded clone.

TRBV28	TRBJ1-4	-	few	CASRFEDRHNEKLFF	TGTGCCAGCAGATTCGAGGACAGACATAATGAAAAACTGTTTTTT
TRBV12-3/TRBV12-4	TRBJ2-5	-	-	CASRQVLQETQYF	TGTGCCAGCAGGCAGGTCCTCCAAGAGACCCAGTACTTC
TRBV10-3	TRBJ2-7	-	-	CAISGGDYEQYF	TGTGCCATCAGTGGGGGGGATTACGAGCAGTACTTC
TRBV6-5	TRBJ1-6	-	few	CASSYSLVEGSNNSPLHF	TGTGCCAGCAGTTACTCCCTCGTAGAGGGAAGTAATAATTCACCCCTCCACTTT
TRBV28	TRBJ2-7	TRBD1	few	CASRDGQGVYEQYF	TGTGCCAGCAGAGACGGACAGGGGGTCTACGAGCAGTACTTC
TRBV15	TRBJ1-4	TRBD1	few	CATSRAPDRVDEKLFF	TGTGCCACCAGCAGAGCCCCCGACAGGGTGGATGAAAAACTGTTTTTT
TRBV2	TRBJ2-1	-	-	CASSEAFLSYNEQFF	TGTGCCAGCAGTGAAGCGTTCTTATCCTACAATGAGCAGTTCTTC
TRBV20-1	TRBJ2-5	-	few	CSAGDWGGEETQYF	TGCAGTGCCGGAGATTGGGGAGGAGAGGAGACCCAGTACTTC
TRBV28	TRBJ2-1	-	few	CASSLSAISYNEQFF	TGTGCCAGCAGTTTATCAGCGATCTCCTACAATGAGCAGTTCTTC
TRBV7-7	TRBJ2-1	-	many	CASSLGGLGNEQFF	TGTGCTAGCAGCTTAGGAGGGCTAGGGAATGAGCAGTTCTTC
TRBV29-1	TRBJ1-2	-	-	CSVETGPGYTF	TGCAGCGTTGAGACGGGGCCCGGCTACACCTTC
TRBV30	TRBJ2-1	-	-	CAWSSKSSVGNEQFF	TGTGCCTGGAGTTCGAAATCTAGCGTGGGGAATGAGCAGTTCTTC
TRBV6-5	TRBJ2-2	-	-	CASSYSMGTGELFF	TGTGCCAGCAGTTACTCGATGGGCACCGGGGAGCTGTTTTTT